This entry lists 20 T cell receptor beta chains sequenced from one sample in a study of blood T cell repertoires in COVID-19. Here immunoSEQ multiplex PCR was the method, and the copy in TCRdb shows in-frame clones only, minus some. Here the sample spans approximately 210,000 clones, approximately 81% being singletons. The sequencing sample was made of peripheral blood. These receptors were taken from a man under 40 with active or convalescent COVID-19.

The V gene is TRBV11-2, the J gene TRBJ1-4; the D gene is possibly TRBD1 (6 bases). This CDR3 contains 14 residues. The germline V and J ends were trimmed by 3 bases and 8 bases, with 13 bases remaining between them. Germline CDR1 is SGHAT and CDR2 is FQNNGV. The CDR3 DNA reads TGTGCCAGCAGCTTGGCAGGGGCGTGGGAAAAACTGTTTTTT. It specifies CASSLAGAWEKLFF.

The chain couples TRBV30 to TRBJ1-6; 7 nucleotides align to TRBD1. The CDR3 extends over 13 amino acids. Germline values: CDR1 GTSNPN, CDR2 SVGIG (reference sequence). V was pared by 3 bases and J by 14 bases, with 10 bases of the junction left unmatched. CDR3 DNA sequence: TGTGCCTGGAGCGAACAGGGGTTGGAGGCCCTCCACTTT. This encodes CAWSEQGLEALHF.

V usage is TRBV7-7 and J usage is TRBJ2-3; maybe TRBD1 (6 bases). V was clipped by 5 bases and J by 3 bases, with 15 bases between them. Germline V lookup: CDR1 SSHAT, CDR2 FNYEAQ (reference sequence). CDR3 length equals 15 residues. The CDR3 loop is CASSLAGQGTDTQYF. In DNA form, the CDR3 reads TGTGCCAGCAGCCTCGCCGGGCAGGGGACAGATACGCAGTATTTT.

The chain has TRBV2 and TRBJ1-1; no definite D call. Deletions cut 5 bases from V and 4 bases from J, with 14 bases between. The CDR3 runs 14 residues. Germline CDR1 and CDR2: SNHLY and FYNNEI. DNA for the CDR3: TGTGCCAGCAGTTGGACGGCCGCGGGCACTGAAGCTTTCTTT. Its translation is CASSWTAAGTEAFF.

The V gene is TRBV19, the J gene TRBJ2-1; possible D gene TRBD1, 6 bases. Germline CDR1 is LNHDA and CDR2 is SQIVND (reference sequence). CDR3 length equals 13 residues. The V gene lost 5 bases and the J gene lost 4 bases, with 9 bases spanning the gap. DNA of the CDR3: TGTGCCAGTAGTCCAGGACAGTACAATGAGCAGTTCTTC. It codes for CASSPGQYNEQFF.

The chain carries TRBV4-1 and TRBJ2-7; a weak D match, TRBD2 (5 bases). Germline CDR1 and CDR2: MGHRA and YSYEKL. V was cut by 1 base and J by 2 bases, with 15 bases left in between. The CDR3 loop spans 16 amino acids. CDR3 in DNA: TGCGCCAGCAGCCAAGGTGACCCCCAGGAGGCCTACGAGCAGTACTTC. Amino acid sequence: CASSQGDPQEAYEQYF.

This chain joins TRBV4-2 and TRBJ2-3, with D tentatively TRBD2 (5 bases). Between the trimmed V and J ends, which lost 0 bases and 7 bases, there was a span of 8 bases. The CDR3 is made up of 13 amino acids. Per germline, CDR1 LGHNA and CDR2 YNFKEQ. CDR3 bases: TGTGCCAGCAGCCAAGAGGCGGACTATACGCAGTATTTT. As protein: CASSQEADYTQYF.

J is TRBJ2-3 and V is TRBV11-2; D not resolved. Deletions cut 8 bases from V and 0 bases from J, with 15 bases between. CDR3 length: 15 amino acids. Germline CDR1 reads SGHAT; CDR2 reads FQNNGV. As DNA, the CDR3 is TGTGCCAGCCAAAGACTGGGTTTTAGCACAGATACGCAGTATTTT. Translated, it gives CASQRLGFSTDTQYF.

The chain has TRBV28 and TRBJ1-5, with TRBD1 matching over 7 bases. Trimming at V came to 7 bases and at J to 5 bases, leaving 8 bases not matched to a gene. In germline, CDR1 is MDHEN, CDR2 SYDVKM. The length of the CDR3 is 14 residues. The CDR3 here is CASNKKGADQPQHF. CDR3 nucleotides: TGTGCCAGCAACAAAAAGGGGGCTGATCAGCCCCAGCATTTT.

The V call is TRBV27, the J call TRBJ1-3, with TRBD1 identical over 7 bases. CDR3 size: 15 residues. Germline CDR1 is MNHEY and CDR2 is SMNVEV (reference sequence). Trimming removed 5 bases from V and 0 bases from J; junction bases left unmatched: 4. CDR3: CASSADRNSGNTIYF. The CDR3 DNA reads as TGTGCCAGCAGTGCGGACAGGAACTCTGGAAACACCATATATTTT.

This chain links TRBV29-1 with TRBJ1-2; TRBD1 might be the D (5 bases). CDR1 is SQVTM, CDR2 ANQGSEA, per germline. The V end was cut by 3 bases, the J end by 8 bases, with 13 bases between. CDR3 length: 12 amino acids. The CDR3 here is CSVDRQRGGYTF. CDR3 bases: TGCAGCGTTGACCGACAGCGGGGCGGCTACACCTTC. The full variable domain, its missing parts supplied by reference TRBV29-1 and TRBJ1-2, is SAVISQKPSRDICQRGTSLTIQCQVDSQVTMMFWYRQQPGQSLTLIATANQGSEATYESGFVIDKFPISRPNLTFSTLTVSNMSPEDSSIYLCSVDRQRGGYTFGSGTRLTVV.

The J gene is TRBJ2-2, the V gene TRBV5-1; 10 bases agree with TRBD2. Per the germline V gene, CDR1 is SGHRS and CDR2 is YFSETQ. The CDR3 has 19 amino acids. Germline trimming cut 4 bases from V and 1 base from J; bases unmatched to any gene: 13. CDR3 nucleotides: TGCGCCAGCAGCCCGGGCATCGGAATAGCGGGAGGGAACACCGGGGAGCTGTTTTTT. Amino acids: CASSPGIGIAGGNTGELFF.

J is TRBJ1-1 and V is TRBV7-9, with D perhaps matching TRBD1 (6 bases). The CDR3 length is 17 residues. CDR1 is SEHNR and CDR2 is FQNEAQ in the germline V gene (reference sequence). V shed 5 bases and J shed 0 bases, with 19 bases lying between them. The CDR3 sequence: CASSLGQTLVMNTEAFF. DNA of the CDR3: TGTGCCAGCAGCCTTGGACAGACTCTTGTAATGAACACTGAAGCTTTCTTT.

This sequence joins TRBV6-5 and TRBJ2-1; 7 nucleotides match TRBD2. CDR3 length equals 16 residues. Germline V gives CDR1 MNHEY, CDR2 SVGAGI. The V gene end was trimmed by 4 bases and the J gene end by 0 bases; junction bases not matched to a gene: 6. Written as DNA, the CDR3 is TGTGCCAGCAGTTCCCGGACTAGATCCTCCTACAATGAGCAGTTCTTC. This translates into CASSSRTRSSYNEQFF.

The chain uses TRBV9 and TRBJ1-2; a weak D match, TRBD1 (6 bases). The CDR3 is 15 residues long. Deletions cut 0 bases from V and 4 bases from J, with 13 bases between. CDR1 is SGDLS, CDR2 YYNGEE, per germline. The CDR3 DNA sequence: TGTGCCAGCAGCGTAGCTACAGGGACGGGCTATGGCTACACCTTC. Translating it yields CASSVATGTGYGYTF.

The genes are TRBV6-1 and TRBJ2-5; the match to TRBD1 covers 10 bases. The J segment lost 5 bases and the V segment lost 4 bases, leaving 13 bases of the junction unmatched. Germline V gives CDR1 MNHNS, CDR2 SASEGT. The CDR3 runs 17 residues. The CDR3 here is CASSGRRSGQGMETQYF. CDR3 DNA: TGTGCCAGCAGTGGACGACGATCGGGACAGGGGATGGAGACCCAGTACTTC.

This chain connects TRBV6-5 to TRBJ2-1; D is possibly TRBD2 (6 bases). The V and J ends lost 0 bases and 4 bases respectively, with 13 bases between them. The CDR3 has 16 amino acids. Germline loops: CDR1 MNHEY, CDR2 SVGAGI. CDR3 in amino acids: CASSYSRGWPYNEQFF. The CDR3 DNA sequence: TGTGCCAGCAGTTACTCGCGGGGCTGGCCTTACAATGAGCAGTTCTTC.

This clone was picked up a small number of times. The V and J genes are TRBV11-2 and TRBJ1-1; no clear D gene. Germline loops: CDR1 SGHAT, CDR2 FQNNGV. Trimming took off 1 base at V and 2 bases at J, with 11 bases between the two ends. This CDR3 is built from 15 residues. CDR3 DNA sequence: TGTGCCAGCAGCTTAGTCCTGGCACGTAACACTGAAGCTTTCTTT. Amino acid sequence: CASSLVLARNTEAFF.

This clone occurred a few times. V gene TRBV18 combines with J gene TRBJ2-7; D might be TRBD2 (5 bases). There are 13 residues in the CDR3. The germline gives CDR1 KGHSH, CDR2 LQKENI. V was shortened by 3 bases and J by 5 bases, with 11 bases between the two germline ends. CDR3 in DNA: TGTGCCAGCTCACCTGTAGGGAGCCACGAGCAGTACTTC. Residues: CASSPVGSHEQYF.

V usage is TRBV19 and J usage is TRBJ1-5; no firm D call. This CDR3 is built from 12 residues. Per the germline V gene, CDR1 is LNHDA and CDR2 is SQIVND (reference sequence). V was clipped by 8 bases and J by 11 bases, with 16 bases between them. The CDR3 loop is CASAPNGETQHF. The CDR3 coding sequence is TGTGCCAGTGCCCCTAACGGGGAGACCCAGCATTTT.